The 27 T cell receptor beta chains in this list originate from one sample, sequenced in a study of response to subunit inactivated influenza vaccine. TCRdb reprocessed the RT-PCR reads with MiXCR, giving one entry per CDR3 protein. The data contain 450,000 to 700,000 distinct CDR3 sequences, roughly 15% of them singletons. The sequencing here drew on PBMCs from blood, taken 12 days after vaccination. The receptors here all came from a man between 50 and 59 years old who received an inactivated influenza vaccine.

Only a few counts were recorded for this clonotype. V is TRBV4-2 and J is TRBJ1-2; 8 bases are a match to TRBD1. Germline lookup yields CDR1 LGHNA and CDR2 YNFKEQ. This CDR3 is built from 19 residues. J was trimmed by 2 bases and V by 0 bases; bases with no gene match: 14. CDR3 DNA: TGTGCCAGCAGCCAAGAAAATAGGGTCAATTGGGACAGGAACTATGGCTACACCTTC. Translating gives CASSQENRVNWDRNYGYTF.

This clonotype was observed a few times. V gene TRBV29-1 combines with J gene TRBJ2-5; 12 bases match TRBD1. The trim removed 7 bases at V and 7 bases at J, leaving 13 bases unmatched. Germline V gives CDR1 SQVTM, CDR2 ANQGSEA. The CDR3 has 15 amino acids. CDR3 sequence (DNA): TGCAGCGCGAGGACCGGGACAGGGGGCTCGGGGACCCAGTACTTC. The encoded protein is CSARTGTGGSGTQYF.

This rearrangement joins TRBV5-1 to TRBJ2-7, with no clear D. The CDR3 runs 15 residues. V was shortened by 0 bases and J by 1 base, with 11 bases between the two germline ends. From germline, CDR1 is SGHRS and CDR2 YFSETQ. The CDR3 spells CASSLEASRSYEQYF. The CDR3 region has the DNA TGCGCCAGCAGCTTGGAGGCAAGCAGGTCCTACGAGCAGTACTTC.

This clonotype has just a few counts. This chain connects TRBV29-1 to TRBJ2-7; 7 bases fit TRBD1. The CDR3 length is 15 residues. Per the germline V gene, CDR1 is SQVTM and CDR2 is ANQGSEA. V was clipped by 7 bases and J by 3 bases; unmatched bases: 15. CDR3: CSAQGQQGVGYEQYF. The CDR3 coding sequence is TGCAGCGCCCAGGGGCAGCAGGGGGTCGGCTACGAGCAGTACTTC.

This clonotype was seen a few times. V is TRBV24-1 and J is TRBJ1-5, with 8 bases fitting TRBD1. The junction had 10 bases not matched to a gene; V was cut back by 9 bases and J by 4 bases. The CDR3 loop spans 15 amino acids. In germline, CDR1 is KGHDR, CDR2 SFDVKD. The CDR3 coding sequence is TGTGCCACCGGACGAACGGACAGGGTAAATCAGCCCCAGCATTTT. Amino acids: CATGRTDRVNQPQHF.

The chain carries TRBV12-3 or TRBV12-4 and TRBJ2-1; no definite D call. The CDR3 spans 15 residues. Trimming pared 6 bases from V and 1 base from J, leaving 13 bases between. The CDR3 loop reads CASSRLFSSYNEQFF. In DNA, the CDR3 is TGTGCCAGCAGCCGACTGTTCTCGTCCTACAATGAGCAGTTCTTC.

The V gene is TRBV12-3 or TRBV12-4, the J gene TRBJ2-3; 13 positions match TRBD2. V dropped 3 bases and J dropped 4; count of bases not matched to a gene: 4. The length of the CDR3 is 16 residues. The CDR3 reads CASSFTSGRGPDTQYF. For the CDR3, the DNA is TGTGCCAGCAGTTTTACTAGCGGGAGGGGCCCAGATACGCAGTATTTT.

The CDR3 protein is CASSWVRVSYNEQFF. CDR3 in DNA: TGTGCCAGCAGCTGGGTTCGCGTGTCCTACAATGAGCAGTTCTTC. The chain carries TRBV11-2 and TRBJ2-1; unclear D gene. CDR3 length: 15 amino acids. In germline, CDR1 is SGHAT, CDR2 FQNNGV. Trimming removed 4 bases from V and 1 base from J, with 11 bases in between.

This clonotype was picked up a small number of times. The chain employs TRBV12-3 or TRBV12-4 and TRBJ2-5, with 12 bases aligning to TRBD2. Losses at the gene ends were 6 bases for V and 4 bases for J; bases not matched to a gene: 9. The CDR3 is 16 amino acids. CDR3 DNA: TGTGCCAGCAGCAGGACCCTAGCGGGGGGGCCAGAGACCCAGTACTTC. This sequence encodes CASSRTLAGGPETQYF.

This clonotype has only a few counts. The CDR3 protein is CAISESVGEEELFF. CDR3 DNA sequence: TGTGCCATCAGTGAGTCCGTGGGGGAAGAGGAGCTGTTTTTT. This chain uses TRBV10-3 with TRBJ2-2; D might be TRBD1 or TRBD2, each matching 5 bases. CDR1 ENHRY and CDR2 SYGVKD come from the germline V gene. V was clipped by 0 bases and J by 10 bases, with 12 bases between them. This CDR3 has 14 residues.

The V and J genes are TRBV12-3 or TRBV12-4 and TRBJ1-1; 11 nucleotides match TRBD1. The CDR3 consists of 14 residues. V shed 6 bases and J 6 bases; nucleotides not matched to a gene: 6. CDR3: CASSRGQGGAEAFF. The CDR3 DNA reads as TGTGCCAGCAGCAGGGGACAGGGGGGGGCTGAAGCTTTCTTT.

CDR3 amino acids: CASSAGSGTSLYEQFF. CDR3 DNA sequence: TGTGCCAGCAGCGCGGGCTCCGGGACTAGCCTCTATGAGCAGTTCTTC. The chain joins TRBV9 to TRBJ2-1; TRBD2 matches at 9 bases. The CDR3 covers 16 residues. Germline loops: CDR1 SGDLS, CDR2 YYNGEE. The V and J ends lost 3 bases and 8 bases, in that order; junction bases with no gene match: 12. The full variable domain, rest sourced from reference TRBV9 and TRBJ2-1, is DSGVTQTPKHLITATGQRVTLRCSPRSGDLSVYWYQQSLDQGLQFLIQYYNGEERAKGNILERFSAQQFPDLHSELNLSSLELGDSALYFCASSAGSGTSLYEQFFGPGTRLTVL.

This clonotype was observed many times. The genes are TRBV7-2 and TRBJ1-2; D might be TRBD1 (5 bases). The CDR3 covers 12 residues. V was clipped by 5 bases and J by 10 bases, with 14 bases between them. Germline V lookup: CDR1 SGHTA, CDR2 FQGNSA. CDR3 sequence (DNA): TGTGCCAGCAGCCCGCCGGGACGCCCCTACACCTTC. Translated: CASSPPGRPYTF.

In this sample, this clonotype turned up a few times. V gene TRBV2 combines with J gene TRBJ2-1, with 7 bases aligning to TRBD2. The V gene end was trimmed by 0 bases and the J gene end by 7 bases; junction bases not matched to a gene: 6. The germline gives CDR1 SNHLY, CDR2 FYNNEI. The CDR3 loop spans 15 amino acids. CDR3 in amino acids: CASSEALGTTNEQFF. The CDR3 coding sequence is TGTGCCAGCAGTGAAGCGCTTGGGACTACTAATGAGCAGTTCTTC. Variable domain in full (rest from reference TRBV2 and TRBJ2-1): EPEVTQTPSHQVTQMGQEVILRCVPISNHLYFYWYRQILGQKVEFLVSFYNNEISEKSEIFDDQFSVERPDGSNFTLKIRSTKLEDSAMYFCASSEALGTTNEQFFGPGTRLTVL.

This chain joins TRBV6-2 or TRBV6-3 and TRBJ2-2; D is tentatively TRBD1 or TRBD2 (6 bases each). The germline gives CDR1 MNHEY, CDR2 SVGEGT. V was trimmed by 6 bases and J by 1 base, leaving 12 bases between them. The CDR3 consists of 15 residues. CDR3 sequence: CASRYGGGNTGELFF. DNA of the CDR3: TGTGCCAGCAGATATGGAGGGGGGAACACCGGGGAGCTGTTTTTT.

This clonotype was picked up many times. The genes are TRBV3-1 and TRBJ1-6; unclear D gene. Trimming pared 0 bases from V and 9 bases from J, leaving 9 bases between. Germline CDR1 is LGHDT and CDR2 is YNNKEL (reference sequence). This CDR3 has 14 residues. Here the CDR3 reads CASSQERYFSPLHF. DNA of the CDR3: TGTGCCAGCAGCCAAGAAAGGTATTTTTCACCCCTCCACTTT.

The chain carries TRBV4-3 and TRBJ1-1; 9 bases agree with TRBD1. The ends lost 3 bases at V and 8 bases at J; junction bases unmatched: 22. The germline gives CDR1 LGHNA, CDR2 YSLEER. CDR3 size: 19 residues. The CDR3 coding sequence is TGCGCCAGCAGCCAGGTCCCGGGACAGGGACTAATGGGGCCTGCCGAAGCTTTCTTT. Residues: CASSQVPGQGLMGPAEAFF.

The chain joins TRBV7-2 to TRBJ1-4; D is ambiguous. This CDR3 region has 15 residues. The ends were cut back, 4 bases at V and 6 bases at J, with 15 bases in the middle. CDR1 is SGHTA and CDR2 is FQGNSA in the germline V gene. CDR3 coding DNA: TGTGCCAGCAGCTGGAGGGTGTCGAAGGATGAAAAACTGTTTTTT. This gives the protein CASSWRVSKDEKLFF. Full variable domain (missing parts from reference TRBV7-2 and TRBJ1-4): GAGVSQSPSNKVTEKGKDVELRCDPISGHTALYWYRQSLGQGLEFLIYFQGNSAPDKSGLPSDRFSAERTGGSVSTLTIQRTQQEDSAVYLCASSWRVSKDEKLFFGSGTQLSVL.

This clonotype has a handful of counts. The chain has TRBV2 and TRBJ2-1; D is ambiguous. Germline-derived CDR1 and CDR2 are SNHLY and FYNNEI. The CDR3 has 12 residues. The V end was cut by 0 bases, the J end by 7 bases, with 4 bases between. The CDR3 nucleotides are TGTGCCAGCAGTGAAGCTTGGAATGAGCAGTTCTTC. This sequence encodes CASSEAWNEQFF.

The table lists this clonotype with a few counts. The chain employs TRBV6-1 and TRBJ1-2; D perhaps matches TRBD1 (5 bases). V was trimmed by 8 bases and J by 0 bases, leaving 16 bases between them. The CDR3 sequence is 15 residues long. The V gene's germline CDR1 is MNHNS and CDR2 SASEGT. This CDR3 is CASGSGHNTNYGYTF. CDR3 DNA sequence: TGTGCCAGCGGATCCGGACATAATACTAACTATGGCTACACCTTC.

This clonotype was observed many times. The chain uses TRBV12-3 or TRBV12-4 and TRBJ2-3, with 8 bases fitting TRBD2. The CDR3 sequence is 14 residues long. Germline trimming cut 5 bases from V and 5 bases from J; bases unmatched to any gene: 6. The CDR3 loop is CASSLGGAVDTQYF. CDR3 DNA: TGTGCCAGCAGTCTCGGGGGGGCAGTAGATACGCAGTATTTT.

The V and J genes are TRBV4-1 and TRBJ1-4, with 7 nucleotides matching TRBD1. The V segment lost 5 bases and the J segment 0 bases; nucleotides outside the gene matches: 6. From germline, CDR1 is MGHRA and CDR2 YSYEKL. The CDR3 contains 16 residues. CDR3 DNA sequence: TGCGCCAGCAGCTCTCGGGACAGTGCAACTAATGAAAAACTGTTTTTT. This encodes CASSSRDSATNEKLFF.

This clonotype was observed a few times. The CDR3 DNA reads TGCGCCAGCAGCCAACGGGCAGGGGGGAGGGATCAGCCCCAGCATTTT. As protein: CASSQRAGGRDQPQHF. This chain connects TRBV4-3 to TRBJ1-5, with TRBD1 matching 7 bases. The CDR3 has 16 amino acids. From germline, CDR1 is LGHNA and CDR2 YSLEER. Unmatched junction bases numbered 9, after V lost 2 bases and J lost 5 bases.

This clonotype was recorded a few times. CDR3 DNA: TGTGCCAGCGGACGAACAGGCTTCTCTGAGCAGTTCTTC. Translated, it gives CASGRTGFSEQFF. The chain carries TRBV2 and TRBJ2-1; possibly TRBD1 for D (5 bases). CDR3 size: 13 residues. Trimming took off 8 bases at V and 9 bases at J, with 17 bases between the two ends. Germline CDR1 SNHLY, CDR2 FYNNEI.

This clonotype came up many times. This chain uses TRBV29-1 with TRBJ1-1; 8 bases agree with TRBD1. CDR1 SQVTM and CDR2 ANQGSEA come from the germline V gene. The CDR3 is made up of 13 amino acids. The trim removed 6 bases at V and 1 base at J, leaving 4 bases unmatched. The CDR3: CSVGQGRNTEAFF. CDR3 nucleotides: TGCAGCGTCGGACAGGGCCGGAACACTGAAGCTTTCTTT.

The V and J genes are TRBV29-1 and TRBJ2-7; no firm D call. This CDR3 has 13 residues. In germline, CDR1 is SQVTM, CDR2 ANQGSEA. V dropped 6 bases and J dropped 2 bases, with 14 bases sitting between them. This CDR3 is CSVRLSLTYEQYF. In DNA form, the CDR3 reads TGCAGCGTCCGGTTGTCGTTGACCTACGAGCAGTACTTC.

The genes are TRBV2 and TRBJ2-2, with 8 bases fitting TRBD1. With V trimmed by 3 bases and J by 6 bases, 9 bases remained unmatched. The germline CDR1 and CDR2 sequences are SNHLY and FYNNEI. This CDR3 contains 16 residues. The CDR3 region has the DNA TGTGCCAGCAGTGAGAACGCAGGGGGCGCGCCCGGGGAGCTGTTTTTT. This encodes CASSENAGGAPGELFF.